This passage covers 8 T cell receptor beta chains from one sample sequenced in a study of cytomegalovirus exposure and HLA in healthy donors. The PCR employed 60 Vbeta primers together with 13 Jbeta primers. Libraries were prepared by immunoSEQ multiplex PCR; TCRdb keeps only in-frame clonotypes and omits some of them. Here the sample spans around 98,000 clones, about 81% being singletons. Specimen: PBMCs. The receptors were sampled from a man aged 40-49 years in good health and CMV-seronegative.

This sequence joins TRBV4-3 and TRBJ1-2; TRBD1 aligns across 8 bases. Germline lookup yields CDR1 LGHNA and CDR2 YSLEER. The junction had 5 bases not matched to a gene; V was cut back by 3 bases and J by 5 bases. The CDR3 is made up of 14 amino acids. The CDR3 sequence: CASSQEQGGYGYTF. In DNA form, the CDR3 reads TGCGCCAGCAGCCAGGAACAGGGGGGATATGGCTACACCTTC.

The rearrangement joins TRBV4-2 to TRBJ2-1; 8 bases match TRBD2. Germline assignment: CDR1 LGHNA and CDR2 YNFKEQ. The V gene end was trimmed by 4 bases and the J gene end by 8 bases; junction bases not matched to a gene: 16. The CDR3 sequence is 17 residues long. The DNA for the CDR3 is TGTGCCAGCAGCCGAGGAGTATCGGGGGGGCCAGTTGATGAGCAGTTCTTC. Translated, it gives CASSRGVSGGPVDEQFF.

The V and J genes are TRBV5-1 and TRBJ2-7; 9 bases are shared with TRBD1. J was trimmed by 5 bases and V by 4 bases; bases with no gene match: 10. The length of the CDR3 is 15 residues. The germline CDR1 and CDR2 sequences are SGHRS and YFSETQ. This chain's CDR3 is CASSRTGTGFHEQYF. The CDR3 DNA is TGCGCCAGCAGCCGGACCGGGACAGGGTTCCACGAGCAGTACTTC.

There are a few counts of this clone. The V call is TRBV6-5, the J call TRBJ2-2; D is unclear. V was shortened by 5 bases and J by 4 bases, with 11 bases between the two germline ends. The CDR3 is 14 residues long. Germline V gene data show CDR1 as MNHEY and CDR2 as SVGAGI. CDR3: CASSPDGGTGELFF. CDR3 sequence (DNA): TGTGCCAGCAGTCCAGACGGCGGCACCGGGGAGCTGTTTTTT.

This clone was counted only a few times. This rearrangement joins TRBV27 to TRBJ1-5; no clear D. Germline lookup yields CDR1 MNHEY and CDR2 SMNVEV (reference sequence). The CDR3 is 15 residues long. The V end lost 0 bases, the J end lost 3 bases, and 9 bases lay between the germline ends. The CDR3 region has the DNA TGTGCCAGCAGTTTATCCCGGGTCCCCAATCAGCCCCAGCATTTT. Protein: CASSLSRVPNQPQHF.

This chain joins TRBV5-1 and TRBJ2-7, with 12 nucleotides matching TRBD2. The germline V gene has CDR1 SGHRS and CDR2 YFSETQ. V lost 0 bases, J lost 4 bases, and 2 bases stayed unmatched. CDR3 size: 15 residues. This CDR3 is CASSLGTSGDYEQYF. CDR3 nucleotides: TGCGCCAGCAGCTTGGGGACTAGCGGGGATTACGAGCAGTACTTC. The full variable domain, rest sourced from reference TRBV5-1 and TRBJ2-7, is KAGVTQTPRYLIKTRGQQVTLSCSPISGHRSVSWYQQTPGQGLQFLFEYFSETQRNKGNFPGRFSGRQFSNSRSEMNVSTLELGDSALYLCASSLGTSGDYEQYFGPGTRLTVT.

This chain uses TRBV4-3 with TRBJ1-5; D is perhaps TRBD1 (5 bases). V dropped 0 bases and J dropped 5 bases, with 5 bases sitting between them. This CDR3 is built from 13 residues. CDR1 is LGHNA and CDR2 is YSLEER in the germline V gene. CDR3 nucleotide sequence: TGCGCCAGCAGCCAAGACAGGGATCAGCCCCAGCATTTT. Translating gives CASSQDRDQPQHF.

The chain combines TRBV5-1 with TRBJ1-5; 7 bases fit TRBD1. CDR3 length: 15 residues. With 4 bases clipped from V and 3 bases from J, the junction kept 7 bases outside the gene matches. Germline V CDR1 and CDR2: SGHRS, YFSETQ. CDR3 sequence (DNA): TGCGCCAGCAGCCAGACAGGGTCGTCCAATCAGCCCCAGCATTTT. Protein product: CASSQTGSSNQPQHF.